The 14 T cell receptor beta chains below come from one sample, sequenced in a study of blood T cell repertoires in COVID-19. TCRdb's table, derived via immunoSEQ multiplex PCR, lists solely in-frame clones and lacks some. This table holds approximately 380,000 clones, 85% found once. The source material was peripheral blood. The source of these receptors is a woman younger than 30 with acute or convalescent COVID-19.

The rearrangement uses TRBV18 and TRBJ1-6; D call uncertain. V lost 4 bases and J lost 6, with 13 bases in between. Germline V gene lookup returns CDR1 KGHSH and CDR2 LQKENI. The CDR3 loop spans 15 amino acids. The CDR3 is CASSLGRGLNSPLHF. The DNA for the CDR3 is TGTGCCAGCTCACTGGGCCGGGGTCTTAATTCACCCCTCCACTTT.

The rearrangement uses TRBV6-5 and TRBJ2-4; weak D call: TRBD1 (5 bases). The CDR3 runs to 12 residues. Per the germline V gene, CDR1 is MNHEY and CDR2 is SVGAGI. V shed 7 bases and J shed 9 bases, with 13 bases lying between them. The CDR3 spells CASNDSPGIQYF. In nucleotides, the CDR3 is TGTGCCAGCAACGACAGCCCAGGCATTCAGTACTTC.

The chain recombines TRBV5-1 with TRBJ1-4; perhaps TRBD1 as D (5 bases). The CDR3 is made up of 14 amino acids. The V end lost 4 bases, the J end lost 8 bases, and 15 bases lay between the germline ends. CDR1 is SGHRS, CDR2 YFSETQ, per germline. The CDR3 loop reads CASSGETVGEKLFF. The CDR3 coding sequence is TGCGCCAGCAGCGGAGAGACAGTCGGGGAAAAACTGTTTTTT.

This clone has only a few counts. The CDR3 loop reads CASSLAGDGGNEQFF. The CDR3 region has the DNA TGTGCCAGCTCTCTAGCGGGAGATGGAGGCAATGAGCAGTTCTTC. The chain couples TRBV28 to TRBJ2-1; 10 bases are shared with TRBD2. Germline loops: CDR1 MDHEN, CDR2 SYDVKM. V lost 8 bases, J lost 6 bases, and 10 bases stayed unmatched. The CDR3 runs to 15 residues.

The chain employs TRBV2 and TRBJ1-2; 7 bases map to TRBD1. There are 15 residues in the CDR3. V dropped 5 bases and J dropped 8; count of bases not matched to a gene: 14. Per germline, CDR1 SNHLY and CDR2 FYNNEI. The CDR3 is CASSRSEEGAQGYTF. The CDR3, as DNA: TGTGCCAGCAGTAGGAGTGAGGAGGGGGCGCAAGGCTACACCTTC. Supplemented by reference TRBV2 and TRBJ1-2, the full variable domain reads EPEVTQTPSHQVTQMGQEVILRCVPISNHLYFYWYRQILGQKVEFLVSFYNNEISEKSEIFDDQFSVERPDGSNFTLKIRSTKLEDSAMYFCASSRSEEGAQGYTFGSGTRLTVV.

This clone appeared once. The CDR3 DNA follows: TGTGCCACCAGGTCACAGGAGGGTCAGCCCCAGCATTTT. Its translation is CATRSQEGQPQHF. The rearrangement joins TRBV24-1 to TRBJ1-5; TRBD1 might be the D (5 bases). Germline V CDR1 and CDR2: KGHDR, SFDVKD. V shed 7 bases and J shed 6 bases, with 12 bases lying between them. The CDR3 consists of 13 residues.

The chain's CDR3 is CASAPSSTDTQYF. The CDR3 bases are TGTGCCAGTGCGCCGAGTAGCACAGATACGCAGTATTTT. This chain joins TRBV19 and TRBJ2-3; D not resolved. The CDR3 is 13 amino acids. The V end lost 8 bases, the J end lost 0 bases, and 9 bases lay between the germline ends. CDR1 and CDR2 (germline): LNHDA, SQIVND (reference sequence).

The chain carries TRBV28 and TRBJ2-1; a weak D match, TRBD2 (5 bases). Trimming stripped 7 bases from V and 5 bases from J, with 12 bases between. The CDR3 consists of 13 residues. Germline V CDR1 and CDR2: MDHEN, SYDVKM. CDR3 amino acids: CASMSGEDNEQFF. CDR3 nucleotides: TGTGCCAGCATGTCCGGGGAAGACAATGAGCAGTTCTTC.

This clone appeared once. V and J are TRBV20-1 and TRBJ2-1; the D gene is possibly TRBD2 (5 bases). Germline assignment: CDR1 DFQATT and CDR2 SNEGSKA (reference sequence). Trimming shortened V by 3 bases and J by 10 bases, and 13 bases separated the two germline ends. This CDR3 is 12 amino acids long. CDR3 region: CSASLGMEEQFF. Written as DNA, the CDR3 is TGCAGTGCTAGTCTCGGGATGGAGGAGCAGTTCTTC.

The rearrangement links TRBV11-2 to TRBJ1-6, with D unresolved. CDR1 and CDR2 from the germline V gene are SGHAT and FQNNGV. The V and J ends lost 6 bases and 9 bases respectively, with 15 bases between them. The CDR3 runs to 14 residues. The CDR3 protein is CASSPRWEGSPLHF. The CDR3 DNA sequence: TGTGCCAGCAGTCCACGTTGGGAGGGTTCACCCCTCCACTTT.

V gene TRBV4-1 combines with J gene TRBJ1-5, with D perhaps TRBD1 (6 bases). Trimming took off 0 bases at V and 5 bases at J, with 8 bases between the two ends. Germline assignment: CDR1 MGHRA and CDR2 YSYEKL. The length of the CDR3 is 14 residues. CDR3 in amino acids: CASSQEGAYQPQHF. CDR3 sequence (DNA): TGCGCCAGCAGCCAAGAGGGGGCTTATCAGCCCCAGCATTTT.

This clone was picked up a small number of times. The chain recombines TRBV5-1 with TRBJ2-3; 8 bases align to TRBD1. Germline values: CDR1 SGHRS, CDR2 YFSETQ. V trimming: 4 bases; J trimming: 0 bases; junction bases outside the gene matches: 10. The CDR3 is 17 amino acids. The CDR3 sequence: CASSRGQGTSSTDTQYF. For the CDR3, the DNA is TGCGCCAGCAGCCGTGGACAGGGAACATCTAGCACAGATACGCAGTATTTT.

This rearrangement joins TRBV24-1 to TRBJ2-7, with 10 nucleotides matching TRBD1. Losses at the gene ends were 3 bases for V and 7 bases for J; bases not matched to a gene: 8. Looked up from germline, CDR1 is KGHDR and CDR2 is SFDVKD. The CDR3 is 15 amino acids. DNA of the CDR3: TGTGCCACCAGTGATCCCCGGGACAGGGGTTTGGAGCAGTACTTC. The encoded protein is CATSDPRDRGLEQYF.

This clone was recorded once. V and J are TRBV7-6 and TRBJ1-3; no clear D. The CDR3 totals 17 residues. Germline values: CDR1 SGHVS, CDR2 FNYEAQ. V lost 5 bases to trimming and J lost 1 base, with 18 bases between them. The CDR3 region is CASSPRLGLDSGNTIYF. The CDR3 region has the DNA TGTGCCAGCAGCCCAAGGCTAGGACTGGATTCTGGAAACACCATATATTTT.